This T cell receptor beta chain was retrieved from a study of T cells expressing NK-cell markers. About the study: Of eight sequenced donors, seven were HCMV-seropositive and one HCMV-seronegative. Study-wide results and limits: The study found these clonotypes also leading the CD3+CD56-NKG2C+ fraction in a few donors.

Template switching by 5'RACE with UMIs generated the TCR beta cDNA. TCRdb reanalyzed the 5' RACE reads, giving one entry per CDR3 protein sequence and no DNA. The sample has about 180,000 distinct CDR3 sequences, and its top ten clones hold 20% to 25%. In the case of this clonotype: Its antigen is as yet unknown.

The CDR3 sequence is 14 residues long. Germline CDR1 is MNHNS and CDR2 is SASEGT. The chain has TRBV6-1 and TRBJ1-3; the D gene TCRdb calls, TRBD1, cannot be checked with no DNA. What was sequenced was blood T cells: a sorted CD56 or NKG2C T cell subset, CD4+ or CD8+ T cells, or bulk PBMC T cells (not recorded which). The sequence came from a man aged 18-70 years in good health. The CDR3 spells CASSEGAWGNTIYF.